Below are 16 T cell receptor beta chains sequenced from a single sample in a study of blood T cell repertoires in COVID-19. The table came from immunoSEQ multiplex PCR; TCRdb's copy has only in-frame clones and leaves some out. This table has roughly 230,000 clones, more than 70% appearing once. Sequenced material: peripheral blood. All receptors derive from a man aged 35 to 55 with active or convalescent COVID-19.

The chain links TRBV18 to TRBJ2-5; 10 nucleotides line up with TRBD1. This CDR3 is built from 18 residues. The trim removed 0 bases at V and 5 bases at J, leaving 12 bases unmatched. Germline CDR1 and CDR2: KGHSH and LQKENI. CDR3 DNA sequence: TGTGCCAGCTCACCACCGAAAGCCGGGACAGGGGAATGGGAGACCCAGTACTTC. It is translated as CASSPPKAGTGEWETQYF.

To note about this clone: This specimen includes other DNA sequences encoding the same CDR3. V gene TRBV5-1 combines with J gene TRBJ1-3, with 9 bases lining up with TRBD1. CDR1 and CDR2 from the germline V gene are SGHRS and YFSETQ. V lost 0 bases and J lost 5; bases outside the gene matches: 3. CDR3 size: 15 residues. The CDR3 region has the DNA TGCGCCAGCAGCTTGGCGGGACAGGGAAGAAACACCATATATTTT. It is translated as CASSLAGQGRNTIYF.

In this sample, this clone turned up once. This chain links TRBV28 with TRBJ1-2; 7 positions match TRBD1. V lost 5 bases, J lost 5 bases, and 5 bases stayed unmatched. Germline lookup yields CDR1 MDHEN and CDR2 SYDVKM. The CDR3 loop spans 13 amino acids. In DNA form, the CDR3 reads TGTGCCAGCAGTACAGGGGTCGGGTATGGCTACACCTTC. Translation gives CASSTGVGYGYTF.

The gene calls are TRBV6-2 or TRBV6-3 and TRBJ1-5; D is perhaps TRBD1 (6 bases). The V and J ends lost 0 bases and 3 bases respectively, with 21 bases between them. This CDR3 is built from 19 residues. Germline V gene lookup returns CDR1 MNHEY and CDR2 SVGEGT. CDR3 in amino acids: CASSYSLLKQGTANQPQHF. For the CDR3, the DNA is TGTGCCAGCAGTTACTCGCTATTAAAACAGGGAACTGCCAATCAGCCCCAGCATTTT.

This clone has more than one count but fewer than ten. The V gene is TRBV10-1, the J gene TRBJ2-1; D ambiguous. Germline V CDR1 and CDR2: WNHNN, SYGVQD (reference sequence). The CDR3 covers 16 residues. Trimming stripped 10 bases from V and 8 bases from J, with 27 bases between. The CDR3 nucleotides are TGCGCCACTCGAGAACAGACCCTTCGCCCTATGGATGAGCAGTTCTTC. As protein: CATREQTLRPMDEQFF.

The chain uses TRBV30 and TRBJ2-1; 11 nucleotides agree with TRBD2. This CDR3 region has 16 residues. Germline V lookup: CDR1 GTSNPN, CDR2 SVGIG (reference sequence). The V segment lost 0 bases and the J segment 6 bases; nucleotides outside the gene matches: 7. This CDR3 reads CAWSVWTSGSPNEQFF. The CDR3 DNA follows: TGTGCCTGGAGTGTATGGACTAGCGGGTCCCCCAATGAGCAGTTCTTC.

This chain links TRBV11-3 with TRBJ1-6, with 8 bases lining up with TRBD1. With V trimmed by 5 bases and J by 3 bases, 3 bases remained unmatched. The germline gives CDR1 SGHNT, CDR2 YENEEA. The CDR3 totals 15 residues. The CDR3 spells CASSGGQGYNSPLHF. The CDR3 DNA reads TGTGCCAGCAGCGGCGGACAGGGCTATAATTCACCCCTCCACTTT.

V is TRBV7-9 and J is TRBJ2-7; 12 positions agree with TRBD1. There are 15 residues in the CDR3. Germline CDR1 reads SEHNR; CDR2 reads FQNEAQ (reference sequence). V was clipped by 5 bases and J by 6 bases; unmatched bases: 8. CDR3 coding DNA: TGTGCCAGCAGCCCGGGGACAGGGGGCGAGGCCGAGCAGTACTTC. It encodes CASSPGTGGEAEQYF.

In the case of this clone: Given a much more abundant clone one base away, this may be a read error. The rearrangement joins TRBV11-3 to TRBJ2-7; D uncertain. Trimming stripped 5 bases from V and 2 bases from J, with 4 bases between. Looked up from germline, CDR1 is SGHNT and CDR2 is YENEEA. CDR3 length equals 11 residues. CDR3 in DNA: TGTGCCAGCAGCCTTACCTACGAGCAGTACTTC. Encoded protein: CASSLTYEQYF.

This chain links TRBV7-9 with TRBJ1-2; D possibly corresponds to TRBD1 (6 bases). The germline V and J ends were trimmed by 4 bases and 0 bases, with 9 bases remaining between them. The CDR3 has 14 residues. Germline V gene lookup returns CDR1 SEHNR and CDR2 FQNEAQ (reference sequence). CDR3 in DNA: TGTGCCAGCAGCTCCAGGGGTTCTAACTATGGCTACACCTTC. As protein: CASSSRGSNYGYTF.

The genes are TRBV30 and TRBJ1-2; D is unclear. From germline, CDR1 is GTSNPN and CDR2 SVGIG (reference sequence). Trimming took off 1 base at V and 1 base at J, with 7 bases between the two ends. The CDR3 sequence is 13 residues long. The DNA for the CDR3 is TGTGCCTGGAGTGAAGGCGGTAACTATGGCTACACCTTC. This sequence encodes CAWSEGGNYGYTF.

The rearrangement joins TRBV29-1 to TRBJ1-1; TRBD1 matches 8 bases. This CDR3 contains 11 residues. The junction had 6 bases not matched to a gene; V was cut back by 4 bases and J by 11 bases. Per the germline V gene, CDR1 is SQVTM and CDR2 is ANQGSEA. As DNA, the CDR3 is TGCAGCGTTGTCCCCCAGGGGGCGGCTTTCTTT. Translation gives CSVVPQGAAFF.

The table lists this clone with a count of one. The chain couples TRBV6-5 to TRBJ2-7; a possible D gene is TRBD1 (5 bases). Trimming cost V 0 bases and J 3 bases, with 12 bases left between them. CDR1 and CDR2 from the germline V gene are MNHEY and SVGAGI. This CDR3 contains 15 residues. CDR3 in DNA: TGTGCCAGCAGTTACTCGACTCCAGGGTTCTACGAGCAGTACTTC. Protein product: CASSYSTPGFYEQYF.

The chain joins TRBV4-2 to TRBJ2-1; 14 positions agree with TRBD2. The germline V gene has CDR1 LGHNA and CDR2 YNFKEQ. The CDR3 extends over 16 amino acids. The V gene end was trimmed by 0 bases and the J gene end by 6 bases; junction bases not matched to a gene: 1. The CDR3 DNA reads TGTGCCAGCAGCCAAGATGGACTAGCGGGAGGCAATGAGCAGTTCTTC. Residues: CASSQDGLAGGNEQFF.

The V call is TRBV19, the J call TRBJ2-1; D unresolved. V dropped 1 base and J dropped 0 bases, with 7 bases sitting between them. The CDR3 contains 15 residues. Per germline, CDR1 LNHDA and CDR2 SQIVND (reference sequence). The CDR3 coding sequence is TGTGCCAGTAGTATAGGCGGATACTCCTACAATGAGCAGTTCTTC. Amino acids: CASSIGGYSYNEQFF.

V is TRBV6-2 or TRBV6-3 and J is TRBJ2-1, with 11 positions matching TRBD2. Germline V gives CDR1 MNHEY, CDR2 SVGEGT. The J segment lost 10 bases and the V segment lost 4 bases, leaving 6 bases of the junction unmatched. CDR3 length: 14 residues. The CDR3 DNA reads as TGTGCCAGCAGTTTCTTACTAGCGGGGGACGAGCAGTTCTTC. Residues: CASSFLLAGDEQFF.